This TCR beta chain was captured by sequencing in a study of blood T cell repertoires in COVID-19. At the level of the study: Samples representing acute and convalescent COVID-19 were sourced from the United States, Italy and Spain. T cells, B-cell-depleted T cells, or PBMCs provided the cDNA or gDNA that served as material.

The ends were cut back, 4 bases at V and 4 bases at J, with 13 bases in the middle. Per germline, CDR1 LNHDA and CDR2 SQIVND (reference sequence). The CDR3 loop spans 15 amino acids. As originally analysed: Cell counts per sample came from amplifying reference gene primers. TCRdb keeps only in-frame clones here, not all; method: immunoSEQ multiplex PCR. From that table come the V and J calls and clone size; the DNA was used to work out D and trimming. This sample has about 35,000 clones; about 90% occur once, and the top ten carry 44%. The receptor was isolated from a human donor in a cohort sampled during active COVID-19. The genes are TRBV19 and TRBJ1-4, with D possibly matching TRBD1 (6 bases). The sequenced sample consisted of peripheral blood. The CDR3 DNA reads TGTGCCAGTAGTAAGGGGACAACCAGTAATGAAAAACTGTTTTTT. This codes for CASSKGTTSNEKLFF.